A selection of T cell receptor beta chains follows, all from one sample in a study of blood T cell repertoires in COVID-19. Measured with immunoSEQ multiplex PCR; TCRdb has only the in-frame clones, and not every one. The data contain 150,000 to 200,000 clones, around 88% of them seen just once; the ten biggest clones take up around 5%. The material sequenced was peripheral blood. These receptor sequences come from a human donor in a cohort sampled during active COVID-19. Both conserved end residues are part of each CDR3. The D gene is left open where the match is weak. Not all rows give a size; the values are once, few, many and, for expanded clones, a class.

D | length | J | size | V | DNA | CDR3
TRBD1 | 18 | TRBJ1-6 | . | TRBV4-1 | TGCGCCAGCAGCCAAGCGGACCTCAGGACAGGGTATAATTCACCCCTCCACTTT | CASSQADLRTGYNSPLHF
. | 14 | TRBJ1-2 | . | TRBV18 | TGTGCCAGCTCTCCAAGGACAGATAACTATGGCTACACCTTC | CASSPRTDNYGYTF
. | 16 | TRBJ1-2 | . | TRBV5-6 | TGTGCCAGCAGGACGCCCCGGGGGGAGCCCCCTTATGGCTACACCTTC | CASRTPRGEPPYGYTF
TRBD2 | 16 | TRBJ2-2 | . | TRBV19 | TGTGCCAGTAGTATAGTCGCTAGCGGGAGCATCGGGGAGCTGTTTTTT | CASSIVASGSIGELFF
. | 16 | TRBJ2-3 | . | TRBV3-1/TRBV3-2 | TGTGCCAGCAGCCAAGGATATCAGCGGTTCACAGATACGCAGTATTTT | CASSQGYQRFTDTQYF
. | 13 | TRBJ2-7 | few | TRBV6-5 | TGTGCCAGCAGTTACGCCCTAGGCGACGAGCAGTACTTC | CASSYALGDEQYF
. | 16 | TRBJ1-5 | . | TRBV19 | TGTGCCAGTAGTCCCCAAGGGGTGGGGGCCGATCAGCCCCAGCATTTT | CASSPQGVGADQPQHF
TRBD1 | 16 | TRBJ2-3 | . | TRBV11-3 | TGTGCCAGCAGCCCTCGGGACAGGGTTAGCACAGATACGCAGTATTTT | CASSPRDRVSTDTQYF
. | 13 | TRBJ2-7 | once | TRBV3-1/TRBV3-2 | TGTGCCAGCAGCCAAGACAGCGAATACGAGCAGTACTTC | CASSQDSEYEQYF
TRBD2 | 13 | TRBJ2-3 | few | TRBV9 | TGTGCCAGTAGCGGGGGAGGGCCAGATACGCAGTATTTT | CASSGGGPDTQYF
. | 15 | TRBJ2-2 | few | TRBV7-2 | TGTGCCAGCAGATCACGGACAGCGAACACCGGGGAGCTGTTTTTT | CASRSRTANTGELFF
. | 13 | TRBJ1-1 | . | TRBV3-1/TRBV3-2 | TGTGCCAGCAGCCATTATGGAGACACTGAAGCTTTCTTT | CASSHYGDTEAFF
TRBD2 | 14 | TRBJ2-7 | once | TRBV27 | TGTGCCAGCAGTATTAGCGGGAACTCCTACGAGCAGTACTTC | CASSISGNSYEQYF
. | 16 | TRBJ2-7 | . | TRBV5-1 | TGCGCCAGCAGCGTATGGTATGGGGCCCGGCGGTACGAGCAGTACTTC | CASSVWYGARRYEQYF